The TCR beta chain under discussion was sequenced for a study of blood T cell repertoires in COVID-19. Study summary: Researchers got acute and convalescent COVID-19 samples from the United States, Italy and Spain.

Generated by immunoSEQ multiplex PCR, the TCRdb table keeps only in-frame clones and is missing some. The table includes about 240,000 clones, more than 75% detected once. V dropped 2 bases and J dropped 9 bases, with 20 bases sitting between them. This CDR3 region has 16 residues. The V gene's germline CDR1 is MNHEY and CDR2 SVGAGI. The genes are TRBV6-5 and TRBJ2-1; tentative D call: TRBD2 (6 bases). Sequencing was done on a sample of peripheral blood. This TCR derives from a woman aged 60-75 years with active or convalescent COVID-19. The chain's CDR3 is CASSYELGGVKAEQFF. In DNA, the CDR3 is TGTGCCAGCAGTTACGAACTAGGAGGGGTCAAGGCTGAGCAGTTCTTC.